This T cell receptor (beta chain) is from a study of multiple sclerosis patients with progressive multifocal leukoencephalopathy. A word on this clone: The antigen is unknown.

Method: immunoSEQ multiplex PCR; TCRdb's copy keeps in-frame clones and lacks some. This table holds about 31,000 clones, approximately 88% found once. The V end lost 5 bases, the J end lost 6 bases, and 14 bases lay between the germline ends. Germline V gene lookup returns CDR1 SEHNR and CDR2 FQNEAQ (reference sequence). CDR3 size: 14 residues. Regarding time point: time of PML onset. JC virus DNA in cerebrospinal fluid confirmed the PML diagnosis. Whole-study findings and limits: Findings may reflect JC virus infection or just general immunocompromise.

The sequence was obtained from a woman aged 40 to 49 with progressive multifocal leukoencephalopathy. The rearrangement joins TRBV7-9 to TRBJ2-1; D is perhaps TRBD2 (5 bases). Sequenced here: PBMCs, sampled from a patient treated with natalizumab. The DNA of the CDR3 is TGTGCCAGCAGCCGGCCCGGGAAAGGCAATGAGCAGTTCTTC. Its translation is CASSRPGKGNEQFF.